Below are 19 T cell receptor beta chains sequenced from a single sample in a study of blood T cell repertoires in COVID-19. Sequencing was performed with immunoSEQ multiplex PCR; in TCRdb, only in-frame clones are kept and a portion is missing. The sample yields 140,000 to 150,000 clones, roughly 88% seen once. The sequenced material came from PBMCs or T cells enriched from blood (not recorded which). These receptors came from a woman aged 25 to 39 with acute COVID-19.

The chain employs TRBV30 and TRBJ2-5, with D tentatively TRBD2 (6 bases). Trimming cost V 4 bases and J 2 bases, with 14 bases left between them. CDR1 and CDR2 (germline): GTSNPN, SVGIG (reference sequence). The CDR3 contains 14 residues. The CDR3 bases are TGTGCCTGGAACGCGGGACTTCCACAAGAGACCCAGTACTTC. Translating gives CAWNAGLPQETQYF.

The V and J genes are TRBV5-4 and TRBJ2-6, with TRBD2 as a possible D gene (5 bases). CDR3 length: 15 residues. The V gene lost 4 bases and the J gene lost 4 bases, with 12 bases spanning the gap. The germline V gene encodes CDR1 SGHNT and CDR2 YYREEE (reference sequence). The DNA of the CDR3 is TGTGCCAGCAGCCACCCGGGGTTAGGGGCCAACGTCCTGACTTTC. Translation: CASSHPGLGANVLTF.

The V call is TRBV7-2, the J call TRBJ1-4, with 7 bases identical to TRBD1. This CDR3 is built from 15 residues. CDR1 and CDR2 from the germline V gene are SGHTA and FQGNSA. The junction had 2 bases not matched to a gene; V was cut back by 0 bases and J by 4 bases. The CDR3 protein is CASSLAQGFNEKLFF. The CDR3 coding sequence is TGTGCCAGCAGCTTAGCACAGGGGTTTAATGAAAAACTGTTTTTT.

The genes are TRBV9 and TRBJ1-3; weak D call: TRBD1 (5 bases). The CDR3 spans 14 residues. V lost 2 bases, J lost 3 bases, and 9 bases lay in between. Germline CDR1 reads SGDLS; CDR2 reads YYNGEE. CDR3 nucleotide sequence: TGTGCCAGCAGCGTTGATACAGGTGGAAACACCATATATTTT. Protein product: CASSVDTGGNTIYF.

The chain is built from TRBV27 and TRBJ1-1, with D hard to call. Looked up from germline, CDR1 is MNHEY and CDR2 is SMNVEV (reference sequence). The CDR3 extends over 13 amino acids. The germline V and J ends were trimmed by 2 bases and 5 bases, with 9 bases remaining between them. CDR3 sequence reads: CASSLEGRTEAFF. For the CDR3, the DNA is TGTGCCAGCAGTTTAGAAGGGAGGACTGAAGCTTTCTTT.

CDR3 bases: TGTGCCAGCAGTTACCCGGGACAGGATAATTCACCCCTCCACTTT. Its translation: CASSYPGQDNSPLHF. This chain joins TRBV6-2 or TRBV6-3 and TRBJ1-6, with 8 bases fitting TRBD1. This CDR3 spans 15 amino acids. Germline V gives CDR1 MNHEY, CDR2 SVGEGT. Germline trimming cut 2 bases from V and 5 bases from J; bases unmatched to any gene: 2.

V gene TRBV25-1 combines with J gene TRBJ1-4, with TRBD1 matching over 7 bases. Germline assignment: CDR1 MGHDK and CDR2 SYGVNS. V shed 6 bases, J shed 0 bases, and the junction held 4 bases outside the gene matches. The CDR3 runs to 15 residues. The CDR3 loop is CASSNQGATNEKLFF. The DNA for the CDR3 is TGTGCCAGCAGCAACCAGGGGGCAACTAATGAAAAACTGTTTTTT.

Regarding this clone: At the DNA level, this CDR3 is encoded by other sequences in the same sample as well. The chain recombines TRBV29-1 with TRBJ1-1; 8 nucleotides align to TRBD1. J gave up 1 base and V 7 bases, and 2 bases lay outside the gene matches. The CDR3 loop spans 12 amino acids. CDR1 SQVTM and CDR2 ANQGSEA come from the germline V gene. CDR3 in amino acids: CSGGQGNTEAFF. CDR3 bases: TGCAGCGGAGGACAGGGGAACACTGAAGCTTTCTTT.

The V call is TRBV7-2, the J call TRBJ2-7; 7 nucleotides line up with TRBD1. This CDR3 spans 15 amino acids. Germline loops: CDR1 SGHTA, CDR2 FQGNSA. J gave up 1 base and V 5 bases, and 8 bases lay outside the gene matches. The CDR3 DNA sequence: TGTGCCAGCAGCAACAGACAGGGATCATCCTACGAGCAGTACTTC. Translated, it gives CASSNRQGSSYEQYF.

V gene TRBV7-9 combines with J gene TRBJ2-3; D might be TRBD2 (7 bases). Germline-derived CDR1 and CDR2 are SEHNR and FQNEAQ (reference sequence). The CDR3 sequence is 17 residues long. Trimming removed 5 bases at V and 2 bases at J, with 20 bases between. The CDR3 loop is CASSETGGRGHTDTQYF. The CDR3 DNA reads as TGTGCCAGCAGCGAAACCGGTGGGAGGGGACACACAGATACGCAGTATTTT.

The genes are TRBV2 and TRBJ2-3, with 8 bases that match TRBD2. The trim removed 10 bases at V and 3 bases at J, leaving 3 bases unmatched. CDR1 is SNHLY and CDR2 is FYNNEI in the germline V gene. This CDR3 has 12 residues. This chain's CDR3 is CAIGLATDTQYF. The CDR3 DNA sequence: TGTGCCATTGGACTAGCTACAGATACGCAGTATTTT.

A note on this clone: Other DNA sequences within the sample encode an identical CDR3. The chain carries TRBV5-1 and TRBJ2-5, with TRBD1 matching over 7 bases. Trimming removed 4 bases from V and 2 bases from J; junction bases left unmatched: 2. CDR3 size: 13 residues. Germline CDR1 reads SGHRS; CDR2 reads YFSETQ. CDR3 sequence (DNA): TGCGCCAGCAGCCTGGGACAGCAAGAGACCCAGTACTTC. The encoded protein is CASSLGQQETQYF.

This chain connects TRBV19 to TRBJ2-5; unclear D gene. The germline V and J ends were trimmed by 5 bases and 6 bases, with 13 bases remaining between them. The CDR3 is 13 amino acids. Per the germline V gene, CDR1 is LNHDA and CDR2 is SQIVND (reference sequence). The CDR3: CASSSAMVKTQYF. CDR3 bases: TGTGCCAGTAGTTCTGCTATGGTGAAGACCCAGTACTTC.

The chain combines TRBV3-1 (or the pseudogene TRBV3-2) with TRBJ2-1; 13 nucleotides match TRBD2. This CDR3 region has 14 residues. Germline loops: CDR1 LGHDT, CDR2 YNNKEL (reference sequence). V lost 4 bases, J lost 15 bases, and 9 bases stayed unmatched. The CDR3 DNA follows: TGTGCCAGCAGCCCTTGGACTAGCGGGAGTGAGTCGTTCTTC. This translates into CASSPWTSGSESFF.

About this clone: Other DNA sequences within the sample encode an identical CDR3. The CDR3 sequence is CASSFNRGKETQYF. The CDR3 coding sequence is TGTGCCAGCAGCTTTAACAGGGGGAAAGAGACCCAGTACTTC. The chain combines TRBV7-2 with TRBJ2-5; 8 bases map to TRBD1. In germline, CDR1 is SGHTA, CDR2 FQGNSA. V was pared by 3 bases and J by 3 bases, with 3 bases of the junction left unmatched. CDR3 length: 14 amino acids.

The chain recombines TRBV27 with TRBJ2-7; 8 positions agree with TRBD2. V lost 4 bases and J lost 0; bases outside the gene matches: 8. The CDR3 covers 16 residues. Looked up from germline, CDR1 is MNHEY and CDR2 is SMNVEV (reference sequence). CDR3 residues: CASSSVSSGRSYEQYF. DNA for the CDR3: TGTGCCAGCAGTTCCGTTTCTAGCGGGCGCTCCTACGAGCAGTACTTC.

In this sample, this clone turned up once. This chain connects TRBV24-1 to TRBJ2-1; 7 bases are a match to TRBD2. The junction had 6 bases not matched to a gene; V was cut back by 0 bases and J by 5 bases. The germline CDR1 and CDR2 sequences are KGHDR and SFDVKD. CDR3 size: 16 residues. The CDR3 DNA reads TGTGCCACCAGTGATTTGGGGGCGGGAGAACACAATGAGCAGTTCTTC. Amino acid sequence: CATSDLGAGEHNEQFF.

V is TRBV5-8 and J is TRBJ1-5; 9 bases map to TRBD1. This CDR3 is built from 18 residues. The germline V gene encodes CDR1 SGHTS and CDR2 YDEGEE. The V segment lost 3 bases and the J segment 0 bases; nucleotides outside the gene matches: 10. The CDR3 DNA reads TGTGCCAGCAGCTCCCCCGGGACAGGGACTGATAGCAATCAGCCCCAGCATTTT. Amino acid sequence: CASSSPGTGTDSNQPQHF.

V gene TRBV11-1 combines with J gene TRBJ2-7; no definite D call. This CDR3 is built from 13 residues. Germline V gene lookup returns CDR1 SGHAT and CDR2 FQDESV (reference sequence). V shed 2 bases and J shed 3 bases, with 8 bases lying between them. The CDR3 nucleotides are TGTGCCAGCAGCTTAAACACTAACTACGAGCAGTACTTC. Residues: CASSLNTNYEQYF.